The clone carrying this T cell receptor beta chain has just one count. Its antigen is not known. In the study's own analysis: As immunoSEQ supplied junction-only sequences (without quality scores), filtering differed. TCRdb's copy holds only in-frame clones and misses some; the assay was immunoSEQ multiplex PCR. Clone size and the V and J calls come from that table; the DNA yielded D and trimming. In the table there are 1,500,000 or so clones, 97% to 99% of which are singletons. This specimen belongs to a study of shared clonotypes between healthy human individuals. The study's findings and limits: Rarefaction showed that sequencing of sorted subsets was incomplete (despite large depth). Across a few donors, naive CD4 shared around 5.4%, naive CD8 around 3.8%, memory CD4 less than 2.5%, memory CD8 about 0.38%.

Trimming took 7 bases from V and 6 from J, leaving 15 bases between them. The V gene's germline CDR1 is SNHLY and CDR2 FYNNEI. The length of the CDR3 is 14 residues. This chain connects TRBV2 to TRBJ2-2; no definite D call. The sequenced material came from naive CD4+ T cells sorted from blood. As for subset: CD45RA+ positively selected. The receptor was isolated from a man younger than 40 in good health. CDR3 in DNA: TGTGCCAGCAATGGCTACGGCTTCGCCGGGGAGCTGTTTTTT. Protein product: CASNGYGFAGELFF. Filled out from reference TRBV2 and TRBJ2-2, the complete variable domain reads EPEVTQTPSHQVTQMGQEVILRCVPISNHLYFYWYRQILGQKVEFLVSFYNNEISEKSEIFDDQFSVERPDGSNFTLKIRSTKLEDSAMYFCASNGYGFAGELFFGEGSRLTVL.